A single sample is the source of the 17 T cell receptor beta chains below, sequenced in a study of control samples from healthy donors and cancer patients. The table came from immunoSEQ multiplex PCR; TCRdb's copy has only in-frame clones and leaves some out. Among 400,000 to 500,000 clones listed, 90% were seen once. Material: PBMCs. The origin of the receptors is a man aged 35-49 years with head and neck cancer.

The V gene is TRBV28, the J gene TRBJ1-5; tentative D call: TRBD1 (6 bases). Germline V gives CDR1 MDHEN, CDR2 SYDVKM. The CDR3 spans 12 residues. V was pared by 6 bases and J by 7 bases, with 10 bases between. The CDR3 loop is CASRGGGQPQHF. Written as DNA, the CDR3 is TGTGCCAGCAGGGGGGGCGGGCAGCCCCAGCATTTT.

This clone was recorded only once. The chain couples TRBV6-5 to TRBJ1-6; D might be TRBD1 (6 bases). Trimming removed 0 bases from V and 11 bases from J, with 14 bases in between. Germline V lookup: CDR1 MNHEY, CDR2 SVGAGI. The CDR3 has 15 amino acids. CDR3 DNA: TGTGCCAGCAGTTACTCTAGACAGGTGATACCACCCCTCCACTTT. Residues: CASSYSRQVIPPLHF.

The chain has TRBV3-1 (or the pseudogene TRBV3-2) and TRBJ2-7; the D is unclear. V lost 0 bases to trimming and J lost 6 bases, with 9 bases between them. The CDR3 is 13 residues long. Germline lookup yields CDR1 LGHDT and CDR2 YNNKEL (reference sequence). CDR3 nucleotides: TGTGCCAGCAGCCAAGATCTAGTGGCCGAGCAGTACTTC. Translated: CASSQDLVAEQYF.

This sequence joins TRBV6-2 or TRBV6-3 and TRBJ1-5, with D perhaps TRBD1 (5 bases). The CDR3 covers 14 residues. Per germline, CDR1 MNHEY and CDR2 SVGEGT. V gave up 5 bases and J gave up 3 bases, with 11 bases separating them. In nucleotides, the CDR3 is TGTGCCAGCAGTAACCCGGGACCCAATCAGCCCCAGCATTTT. Protein: CASSNPGPNQPQHF.

This clone was observed a handful of times. The same CDR3 can be traced to other DNA sequences in this sample. The V and J genes are TRBV5-1 and TRBJ2-7; 11 nucleotides line up with TRBD1. This CDR3 has 14 amino acids. The V and J ends lost 3 bases and 2 bases, in that order; junction bases with no gene match: 1. Germline CDR1 and CDR2: SGHRS and YFSETQ. The DNA of the CDR3 is TGCGCCAGCAGCTCGGGACAGGGGGCCTACGAGCAGTACTTC. Protein sequence: CASSSGQGAYEQYF.

The chain has TRBV7-9 and TRBJ1-5; TRBD1 is a possible D gene (5 bases). This CDR3 has 15 residues. Germline CDR1 is SEHNR and CDR2 is FQNEAQ (reference sequence). V lost 5 bases to trimming and J lost 4 bases, with 15 bases between them. CDR3 DNA: TGTGCCAGCAGCACAGGCGGGAGAAGAAATCAGCCCCAGCATTTT. Translation: CASSTGGRRNQPQHF.

This clone was seen a single time. The gene calls are TRBV29-1 and TRBJ1-2; D is ambiguous. The CDR3 spans 10 residues. Trimming stripped 7 bases from V and 6 bases from J, with 9 bases between. The germline V gene encodes CDR1 SQVTM and CDR2 ANQGSEA. CDR3 protein: CSASRNGYTF. The CDR3 DNA reads TGCAGCGCTAGCCGCAATGGCTACACCTTC.

V usage is TRBV6-2 or TRBV6-3 and J usage is TRBJ1-1; possible D gene TRBD1, 5 bases. Germline lookup yields CDR1 MNHEY and CDR2 SVGEGT. Trimming cost V 6 bases and J 5 bases, with 16 bases left between them. The CDR3 consists of 14 residues. The CDR3 protein is CASSQGGAVTEAFF. DNA for the CDR3: TGTGCCAGCAGCCAAGGAGGGGCGGTGACTGAAGCTTTCTTT.

This chain uses TRBV2 with TRBJ1-3; a possible D gene is TRBD1 (5 bases). The V gene's germline CDR1 is SNHLY and CDR2 FYNNEI. The CDR3 totals 16 residues. V dropped 2 bases and J dropped 0 bases, with 11 bases sitting between them. As DNA, the CDR3 is TGTGCCAGCAGTGAACAGTCCCAGGGCTCTGGAAACACCATATATTTT. It encodes CASSEQSQGSGNTIYF.

The V gene is TRBV6-5, the J gene TRBJ1-1, with D possibly matching TRBD1 (5 bases). Trimming took off 8 bases at V and 1 base at J, with 14 bases between the two ends. The CDR3 sequence is 14 residues long. Germline values: CDR1 MNHEY, CDR2 SVGAGI. The CDR3 DNA reads TGTGCCAGCGCGCTACAGGCCGCGAACACTGAAGCTTTCTTT. It yields the protein CASALQAANTEAFF.

The chain is built from TRBV4-3 and TRBJ2-5; D possibly uses TRBD1 or TRBD2 (5 bases each). The length of the CDR3 is 17 residues. Germline assignment: CDR1 LGHNA and CDR2 YSLEER. V was cut by 2 bases and J by 5 bases, with 21 bases left in between. The CDR3 bases are TGCGCCAGCAGCCAAAATCCCAATTCAATGGGGGAGGAGACCCAGTACTTC. Translating gives CASSQNPNSMGEETQYF.

The rearrangement joins TRBV12-3 or TRBV12-4 to TRBJ1-2, with TRBD1 matching 7 bases. The junction had 6 bases not matched to a gene; V was cut back by 5 bases and J by 6 bases. The CDR3 spans 13 residues. The CDR3 sequence is CASSPDRFNGYTF. Written as DNA, the CDR3 is TGTGCCAGCAGTCCGGACAGGTTCAATGGCTACACCTTC.

This chain uses TRBV10-3 with TRBJ2-3; TRBD2 aligns across 8 bases. The length of the CDR3 is 15 residues. J lost 4 bases, V lost 5 bases, and 8 bases had no gene match. Germline V gene lookup returns CDR1 ENHRY and CDR2 SYGVKD. The CDR3 loop reads CAISWVAGSADTQYF. In DNA, the CDR3 is TGTGCCATCAGTTGGGTAGCGGGATCGGCAGATACGCAGTATTTT.

The chain employs TRBV7-2 and TRBJ2-3, with 14 positions matching TRBD2. The CDR3 totals 18 residues. Trimming cost V 2 bases and J 6 bases; bases outside gene matches: 10. Germline CDR1 reads SGHTA; CDR2 reads FQGNSA. The chain's CDR3 is CASSLRGTSGGRRDTQYF. The DNA of the CDR3 is TGTGCCAGCAGCTTAAGGGGGACTAGCGGGGGAAGGCGGGATACGCAGTATTTT.

The chain combines TRBV6-2 or TRBV6-3 with TRBJ1-1; TRBD1 matches 7 bases. Unmatched junction bases numbered 7, after V lost 6 bases and J lost 6 bases. This CDR3 is built from 13 residues. CDR1 and CDR2 from the germline V gene are MNHEY and SVGEGT. The CDR3 sequence is CASSFTGTAEAFF. The CDR3 nucleotides read TGTGCCAGCAGCTTTACTGGGACAGCTGAAGCTTTCTTT.

The V gene is TRBV30, the J gene TRBJ1-2; D not resolved. This CDR3 contains 13 residues. The V gene's germline CDR1 is GTSNPN and CDR2 SVGIG (reference sequence). Trimming removed 2 bases at V and 4 bases at J, with 11 bases between. The CDR3, as DNA: TGTGCCTGGAGTCCCAATTTGGGCTATGGCTACACCTTC. Protein product: CAWSPNLGYGYTF. The full variable domain, completed using reference TRBV30 and TRBJ1-2, is SQTIHQWPATLVQPVGSPLSLECTVEGTSNPNLYWYRQAAGRGLQLLFYSVGIGQISSEVPQNLSASRPQDRQFILSSKKLLLSDSGFYLCAWSPNLGYGYTFGSGTRLTVV.

The chain links TRBV18 to TRBJ2-1; 7 bases line up with TRBD2. CDR1 and CDR2 from the germline V gene are KGHSH and LQKENI. The J segment lost 8 bases and the V segment lost 2 bases, leaving 12 bases of the junction unmatched. CDR3 length: 16 residues. The CDR3 coding sequence is TGTGCCAGCTCACCAATGACTCGCGGGAGTTCGGATGAGCAGTTCTTC. Translation: CASSPMTRGSSDEQFF.